These 4 T cell receptor beta chains were sequenced from one sample in a study of cytotoxic CD8 clonotypes in ibrutinib-treated CLL. The protocol was immunoSEQ multiplex PCR, while the TCRdb copy is restricted to in-frame clones and leaves out a portion. Of 100,000 to 150,000 clones listed, approximately 83% are singletons. Sample: PBMCs, taken after 24 months of ibrutinib treatment. All receptors derive from a human donor with chronic lymphocytic leukemia.

The rearrangement links TRBV5-1 to TRBJ2-6; TRBD1 matches at 9 bases. J was trimmed by 2 bases and V by 0 bases; bases with no gene match: 9. Germline-derived CDR1 and CDR2 are SGHRS and YFSETQ. CDR3 length equals 19 residues. The CDR3 DNA reads as TGCGCCAGCAGCTTGGGTAGATGGGACAGGGCGGCTGGGGCCAACGTCCTGACTTTC. This codes for CASSLGRWDRAAGANVLTF.

This chain connects TRBV19 to TRBJ2-1; the match to TRBD2 covers 10 bases. V gave up 4 bases and J gave up 2 bases; unmatched junction bases: 2. The CDR3 consists of 15 residues. The germline gives CDR1 LNHDA, CDR2 SQIVND (reference sequence). DNA of the CDR3: TGTGCCAGTAGTACCGGGACTAGCGCCTACAATGAGCAGTTCTTC. Residues: CASSTGTSAYNEQFF.

V gene TRBV5-1 combines with J gene TRBJ2-3, with no clear D. Trimming stripped 2 bases from V and 4 bases from J, with 5 bases between. CDR3 length equals 12 residues. Germline CDR1 SGHRS, CDR2 YFSETQ. CDR3 loop: CASSFDADTQYF. For the CDR3, the DNA is TGCGCCAGCAGCTTTGACGCAGATACGCAGTATTTT.

This CDR3 reads CASSEAGTGSYEQYF. The CDR3 bases are TGTGCCAGCAGTGAAGCCGGGACAGGGTCGTACGAGCAGTACTTC. V usage is TRBV28 and J usage is TRBJ2-7, with 9 bases lining up with TRBD1. The CDR3 length is 15 residues. Unmatched junction bases numbered 9, after V lost 5 bases and J lost 4 bases. CDR1 and CDR2 (germline): MDHEN, SYDVKM.